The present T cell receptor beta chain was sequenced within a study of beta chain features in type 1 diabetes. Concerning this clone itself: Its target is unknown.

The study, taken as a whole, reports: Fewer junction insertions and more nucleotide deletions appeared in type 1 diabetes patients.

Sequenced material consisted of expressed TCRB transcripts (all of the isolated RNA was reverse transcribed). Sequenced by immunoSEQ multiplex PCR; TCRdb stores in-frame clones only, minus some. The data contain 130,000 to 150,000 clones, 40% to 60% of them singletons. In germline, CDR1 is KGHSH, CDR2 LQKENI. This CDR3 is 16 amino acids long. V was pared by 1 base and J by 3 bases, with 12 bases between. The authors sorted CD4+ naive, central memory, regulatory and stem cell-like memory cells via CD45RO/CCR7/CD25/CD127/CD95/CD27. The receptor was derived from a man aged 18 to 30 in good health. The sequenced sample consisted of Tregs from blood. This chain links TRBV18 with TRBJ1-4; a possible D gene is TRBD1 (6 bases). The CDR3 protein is CASSPRRGGPNEKLFF. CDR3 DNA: TGTGCCAGCTCACCACGTCGGGGGGGCCCTAATGAAAAACTGTTTTTT.